The rows below give T cell receptor beta chains drawn from one sample of a study of circulating and synovial CD4+ cells in juvenile arthritis. Assay: immunoSEQ multiplex PCR; the TCRdb copy retains only in-frame clones and omits some. The sample lists about 33,000 clones, more than 90% occurring once. Sample: CD4+ T cells from blood. The receptors originated from a human donor with juvenile idiopathic arthritis. Each CDR3 is given with its conserved first and last residue. D genes are given only for firm matches. Clone size is stated in some rows and not others, as once, few, many or a class when expanded.

CDR3 protein: CASSTGGRTEAFF
V gene: TRBV7-2
clone size: -
J gene: TRBJ1-1
D gene: TRBD1

CDR3 protein: CASSSRTSGRFGEQFF
V gene: TRBV2
clone size: -
J gene: TRBJ2-1
D gene: TRBD2

CDR3 protein: CASSTPGQGAFYGYTF
V gene: TRBV19
clone size: -
J gene: TRBJ1-2
D gene: TRBD1

CDR3 protein: CSVVFSGTPYEQYF
V gene: TRBV29-1
clone size: -
J gene: TRBJ2-7
D gene: TRBD2

CDR3 protein: CASSQDWGGTSYNEQFF
V gene: TRBV4-2
clone size: -
J gene: TRBJ2-1
D gene: -

CDR3 protein: CASSVTSGGGAGELFF
V gene: TRBV19
clone size: -
J gene: TRBJ2-2
D gene: TRBD2

CDR3 protein: CASRTRGGNTEAFF
V gene: TRBV6-1
clone size: -
J gene: TRBJ1-1
D gene: -

CDR3 protein: CASRTGQGGTDTQYF
V gene: TRBV5-1
clone size: -
J gene: TRBJ2-3
D gene: TRBD1

CDR3 protein: CASSSPAKGAGEQYF
V gene: TRBV6-6
clone size: -
J gene: TRBJ2-7
D gene: TRBD1

CDR3 protein: CASSPPPGYRYTF
V gene: TRBV9
clone size: -
J gene: TRBJ1-2
D gene: -

CDR3 protein: CASSHGTSGGAETQYF
V gene: TRBV5-1
clone size: -
J gene: TRBJ2-5
D gene: TRBD2

CDR3 protein: CAISENTPRVGREQYF
V gene: TRBV10-3
clone size: -
J gene: TRBJ2-7
D gene: -

CDR3 protein: CASRKGKRKEDTEAFF
V gene: TRBV21-1
clone size: -
J gene: TRBJ1-1
D gene: -

CDR3 protein: CASSGESQAFF
V gene: TRBV5-6
clone size: -
J gene: TRBJ1-1
D gene: -

CDR3 protein: CASSLGLSYEQYF
V gene: TRBV14
clone size: -
J gene: TRBJ2-7
D gene: -

CDR3 protein: CASRPLAGGYNEQFF
V gene: TRBV5-6
clone size: -
J gene: TRBJ2-1
D gene: TRBD2

CDR3 protein: CASSWTSDTQYF
V gene: TRBV28
clone size: -
J gene: TRBJ2-3
D gene: -

CDR3 protein: CASSYGGAVGQYF
V gene: TRBV21-1
clone size: few
J gene: TRBJ2-7
D gene: -

CDR3 protein: CASSLAQQAYGYTF
V gene: TRBV7-9
clone size: -
J gene: TRBJ1-2
D gene: -

CDR3 protein: CASSAGTGNTEAFF
V gene: TRBV18
clone size: few
J gene: TRBJ1-1
D gene: TRBD1

CDR3 protein: CASRGGAGELFF
V gene: TRBV14
clone size: -
J gene: TRBJ2-2
D gene: -

CDR3 protein: CANLNNRGTLSSSYNEQFF
V gene: TRBV5-8
clone size: -
J gene: TRBJ2-1
D gene: TRBD1

CDR3 protein: CASSVGLAGGYNEQFF
V gene: TRBV9
clone size: once
J gene: TRBJ2-1
D gene: TRBD2

CDR3 protein: CASSLRTSGSSEQYF
V gene: TRBV5-1
clone size: -
J gene: TRBJ2-7
D gene: TRBD2

CDR3 protein: CASSESGEQYF
V gene: TRBV2
clone size: -
J gene: TRBJ2-7
D gene: -

CDR3 protein: CASSEAGPSGNTIYF
V gene: TRBV10-2
clone size: -
J gene: TRBJ1-3
D gene: -

CDR3 protein: CASSLGQGLVGYGYTF
V gene: TRBV11-2
clone size: -
J gene: TRBJ1-2
D gene: TRBD1

CDR3 protein: CASRLTGSDYGYTF
V gene: TRBV19
clone size: -
J gene: TRBJ1-2
D gene: -

CDR3 protein: CASSGTGYIAKNIQYF
V gene: TRBV19
clone size: few
J gene: TRBJ2-4
D gene: -

CDR3 protein: CASSLQAGGHNEQFF
V gene: TRBV5-1
clone size: -
J gene: TRBJ2-1
D gene: TRBD2

CDR3 protein: CASSLPDRIGNTGELFF
V gene: TRBV28
clone size: -
J gene: TRBJ2-2
D gene: -

CDR3 protein: CASSLGDRYYEQYF
V gene: TRBV5-1
clone size: once
J gene: TRBJ2-7
D gene: TRBD1

CDR3 protein: CASNGGSGLTGELFF
V gene: TRBV28
clone size: -
J gene: TRBJ2-2
D gene: TRBD2

CDR3 protein: CASSAMTSGIYNEQFF
V gene: TRBV5-4
clone size: -
J gene: TRBJ2-1
D gene: TRBD2

CDR3 protein: CASSVQGLGTEAFF
V gene: TRBV18
clone size: -
J gene: TRBJ1-1
D gene: -

CDR3 protein: CASSLAGQFSNQPQHF
V gene: TRBV7-8
clone size: -
J gene: TRBJ1-5
D gene: -

CDR3 protein: CASSFVAGKDEKLFF
V gene: TRBV5-6
clone size: -
J gene: TRBJ1-4
D gene: -

CDR3 protein: CASSRGGQDSGNTIYF
V gene: TRBV5-6
clone size: few
J gene: TRBJ1-3
D gene: TRBD1

CDR3 protein: CASRSTSGYEQYF
V gene: TRBV27
clone size: -
J gene: TRBJ2-7
D gene: TRBD2

CDR3 protein: CASSPPPGQGTEAFF
V gene: TRBV5-4
clone size: -
J gene: TRBJ1-1
D gene: TRBD1

CDR3 protein: CASSRGGAGAYNEQFF
V gene: TRBV7-2
clone size: -
J gene: TRBJ2-1
D gene: -

CDR3 protein: CASSTTTSTTYNEQFF
V gene: TRBV5-1
clone size: -
J gene: TRBJ2-1
D gene: -

CDR3 protein: CASSQEWSLADEQYF
V gene: TRBV4-2
clone size: -
J gene: TRBJ2-7
D gene: -

CDR3 protein: CASSSVFNQPQHF
V gene: TRBV7-2
clone size: -
J gene: TRBJ1-5
D gene: -

CDR3 protein: CASSPRTGDHNQPQHF
V gene: TRBV19
clone size: -
J gene: TRBJ1-5
D gene: TRBD1